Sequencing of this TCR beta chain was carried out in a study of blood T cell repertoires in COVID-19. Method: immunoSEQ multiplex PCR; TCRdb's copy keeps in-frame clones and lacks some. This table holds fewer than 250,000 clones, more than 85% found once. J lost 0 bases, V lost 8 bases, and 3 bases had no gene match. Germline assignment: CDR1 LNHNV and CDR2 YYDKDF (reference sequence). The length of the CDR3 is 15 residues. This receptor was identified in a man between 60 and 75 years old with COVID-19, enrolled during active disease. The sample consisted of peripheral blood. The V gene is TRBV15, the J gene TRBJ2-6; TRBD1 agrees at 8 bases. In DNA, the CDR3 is TGTGCCACCCGACAGGGGAGCTCTGGGGCCAACGTCCTGACTTTC. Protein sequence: CATRQGSSGANVLTF.